The present entry profiles one T cell receptor beta chain with its context. Through a sample-barcoded 5' primer and a J-beta primer mix, a second PCR was run for roughly 7 to 11 cycles. The template-switch adaptor was a 5' adaptor with 12 random nucleotides. It tagged each cDNA molecule. Individual samples furnished no less than 2.5 million CDR3-containing paired-end reads apiece. TCRdb recomputed calls from the 5' RACE reads with MiXCR, one row per CDR3 protein. The repertoire consists of about 570,000 distinct CDR3 sequences, with approximately 30% occurring once and the leading ten covering less than 20%. The data stem from a study of blood T cells in healthy people across ages. Study information: About one barcoded beta molecule per two T cells came from capture by template switching.

CDR3 length: 12 residues. Trimming stripped 2 bases from V and 9 bases from J, with 9 bases between. Germline V lookup: CDR1 LGHNT, CDR2 FRNRAP. Healthy Caucasians from Russia aged roughly 6 to 90 served as donors. Sequencing input: blood. The V and J genes are TRBV12-5 and TRBJ2-3; D uncertain. This sequence was found in a woman between 70 and 85 years old in good health. The CDR3 DNA follows: TGTGCTAGTGGTTTGAGAGGAGACACGCAGTATTTT. Translation: CASGLRGDTQYF.